Reported below is one T cell receptor beta chain. Each participant's cohort was designated according to participant-reported clinical history. There are 16 residues in the CDR3. CDR1 and CDR2 (germline): SGHAT, FQNNGV. The V end was cut by 2 bases, the J end by 5 bases, with 18 bases between. Source study methods: Reference gene primer amplification gave nucleated cell count estimates. Clones were read by immunoSEQ multiplex PCR, and TCRdb kept only the in-frame ones, dropping some. From that table come the V and J calls and clone size; the DNA was used to work out D and trimming. The table includes approximately 150,000 clones, roughly 85% detected once. The entry originates in a study of blood T cell repertoires in COVID-19. Across the study: Recovery among Cohort 3 donors was established by two negative PCRs, clearance, or symptom resolution.

The chain recombines TRBV11-2 with TRBJ2-5; D may be TRBD2 (6 bases). The receptor was derived from a woman in her seventies in a cohort exposed to, infected with or recovered from COVID-19 (not recorded which). Specimen: PBMCs or T cells enriched from blood (not recorded which). The chain's CDR3 is CASSLPRRPAGETQYF. DNA of the CDR3: TGTGCCAGCAGCTTACCCCGCCGGCCCGCGGGGGAGACCCAGTACTTC.